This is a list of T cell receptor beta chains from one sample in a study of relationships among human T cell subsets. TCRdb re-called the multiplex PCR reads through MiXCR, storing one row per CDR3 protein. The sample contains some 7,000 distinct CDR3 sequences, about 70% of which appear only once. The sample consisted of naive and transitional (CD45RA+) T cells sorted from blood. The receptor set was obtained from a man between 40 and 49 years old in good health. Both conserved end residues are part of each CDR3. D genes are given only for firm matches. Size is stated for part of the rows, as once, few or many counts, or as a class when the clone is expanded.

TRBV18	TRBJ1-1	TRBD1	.	CASSPGTGGITEAFF	TGTGCCAGCTCACCAGGGACAGGGGGTATCACTGAAGCTTTCTTT
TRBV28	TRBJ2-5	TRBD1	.	CASRSIDRVGETQYF	TGTGCCAGCAGGTCAATTGACAGGGTTGGGGAGACCCAGTACTTC
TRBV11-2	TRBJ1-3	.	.	CASSLGGNLGNTVYF	TGTGCCAGCAGCTTAGGAGGGAACCTTGGAAACACCGTATATTTT
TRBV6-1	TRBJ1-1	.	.	CASSEDVGGVNTEAFF	TGTGCCAGCAGTGAAGATGTCGGGGGGGTGAACACTGAAGCTTTCTTT
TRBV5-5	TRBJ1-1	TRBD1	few	CASSLQGDTEAFF	TGTGCCAGCAGCTTGCAGGGGGACACTGAAGCTTTCTTT
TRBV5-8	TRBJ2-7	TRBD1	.	CASSFGTGLQEQYF	TGTGCCAGCAGCTTCGGGACAGGGCTGCAAGAGCAGTACTTC
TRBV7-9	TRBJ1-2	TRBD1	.	CASSSQPQQTGAEGYTF	TGTGCCAGCAGCTCCCAACCACAACAGACAGGGGCAGAAGGCTACACCTTC
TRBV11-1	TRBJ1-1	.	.	CAGSLNDGRNTEAFF	TGTGCCGGCAGCTTAAACGACGGCAGGAACACTGAAGCTTTCTTT
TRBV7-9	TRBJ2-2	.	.	CASSLLGDTGELFF	TGTGCCAGCAGCTTACTAGGGGACACCGGGGAGCTGTTTTTT
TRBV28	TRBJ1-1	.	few	CASKKLTEAFF	TGTGCCAGCAAAAAACTCACTGAAGCTTTCTTT
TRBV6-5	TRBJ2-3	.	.	CASSYGQIRDTQYF	TGTGCCAGCAGTTACGGACAGATACGGGATACGCAGTATTTT
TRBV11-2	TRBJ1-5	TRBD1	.	CASSPDRALYSNQPQHF	TGTGCCAGCAGCCCGGACAGGGCTCTTTATAGCAATCAGCCCCAGCATTTT
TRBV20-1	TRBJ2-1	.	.	CSARVTSFNNEQFF	TGCAGTGCTAGAGTCACTAGCTTCAACAATGAGCAGTTCTTC
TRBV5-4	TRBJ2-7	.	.	CASSSMGRNYEQYF	TGCGCCAGCAGCTCCATGGGACGGAACTACGAGCAGTACTTC
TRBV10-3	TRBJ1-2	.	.	CAITGQYGYTF	TGTGCCATCACCGGACAGTATGGCTACACCTTC
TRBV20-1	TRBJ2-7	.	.	CSLAVGNGEQYF	TGCAGTCTGGCGGTCGGGAACGGCGAGCAGTACTTC
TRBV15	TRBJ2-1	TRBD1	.	CATRTGADNEQFF	TGTGCCACCAGGACAGGGGCCGACAATGAGCAGTTCTTC
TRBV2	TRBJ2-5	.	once	CASSHILLDAQETQYF	TGTGCCAGCAGCCACATATTACTTGACGCGCAAGAGACCCAGTACTTC
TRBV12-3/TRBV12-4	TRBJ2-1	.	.	CASTRGSLNEQFF	TGTGCCAGCACTCGGGGCAGTCTCAATGAGCAGTTCTTC
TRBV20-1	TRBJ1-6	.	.	CSATGHNNNSPLHF	TGCAGTGCCACCGGACATAACAATAATTCACCCCTCCACTTT
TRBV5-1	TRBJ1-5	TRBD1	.	CASSLGQGVGNQPQHF	TGCGCCAGCAGCTTGGGACAGGGGGTCGGCAATCAGCCCCAGCATTTT
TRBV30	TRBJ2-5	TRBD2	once	CAWSWASGTETQYF	TGTGCCTGGAGTTGGGCTAGCGGGACAGAGACCCAGTACTTC
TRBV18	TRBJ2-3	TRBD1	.	CASSPGQGTTDTQYF	TGTGCCAGCTCACCGGGACAGGGAACCACAGATACGCAGTATTTT
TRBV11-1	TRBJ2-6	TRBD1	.	CASSSRDRPSGANVLTF	TGTGCCAGCAGTTCCCGGGACAGGCCCTCTGGGGCCAACGTCCTGACTTTC
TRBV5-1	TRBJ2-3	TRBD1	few	CASSSGTGGGTDTQYF	TGCGCCAGCAGCTCCGGGACAGGGGGCGGCACAGATACGCAGTATTTT
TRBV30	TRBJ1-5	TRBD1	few	CAWNTGDNQPQHF	TGTGCCTGGAATACAGGGGACAATCAGCCCCAGCATTTT